The clone carrying this TCR beta chain was seen just once. Its antigen is not known. Random hexamers were used to reverse transcribe an amount of roughly 0.5 to 1 ug RNA. TCRdb processed the immunoSEQ multiplex PCR reads anew with MiXCR; each CDR3 protein has one entry. Here the sample spans 100,000 to 150,000 distinct CDR3 sequences, roughly 80% being singletons. This sample stems from a study of CD8 T cells in Susac syndrome. Regarding the study as a whole: The study conceded that relatively few individuals underwent its TCR sequencing and HLA analysis.

Through negative isolation, CD4+ and CD8+ T cells were obtained, while TEMRA cells were enriched using FACS. The CDR3 spans 16 residues. Germline CDR1 SNHLY, CDR2 FYNNEI. V dropped 2 bases and J dropped 4; count of bases not matched to a gene: 8. The receptor was isolated from a human donor with multiple sclerosis. The specimen was CD8+ T cells from PBMCs. The chain has TRBV2 and TRBJ1-1; the match to TRBD1 covers 9 bases. The chain's CDR3 is CASSELGQGGGTEAFF. CDR3 bases: TGTGCCAGCAGTGAACTGGGACAGGGTGGAGGCACTGAAGCTTTCTTT. The full variable domain, with the rest looked up from reference TRBV2 and TRBJ1-1, is EPEVTQTPSHQVTQMGQEVILRCVPISNHLYFYWYRQILGQKVEFLVSFYNNEISEKSEIFDDQFSVERPDGSNFTLKIRSTKLEDSAMYFCASSELGQGGGTEAFFGQGTRLTVV.